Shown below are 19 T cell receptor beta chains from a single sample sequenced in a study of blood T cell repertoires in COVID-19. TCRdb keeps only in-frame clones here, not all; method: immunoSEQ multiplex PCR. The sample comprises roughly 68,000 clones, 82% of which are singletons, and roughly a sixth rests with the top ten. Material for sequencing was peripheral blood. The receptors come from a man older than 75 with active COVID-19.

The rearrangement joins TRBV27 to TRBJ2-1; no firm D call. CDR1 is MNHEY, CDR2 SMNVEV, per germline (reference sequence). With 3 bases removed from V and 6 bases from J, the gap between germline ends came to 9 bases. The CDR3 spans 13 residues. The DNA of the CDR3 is TGTGCCAGCAGTTTCGGTCGGAGCAATGAGCAGTTCTTC. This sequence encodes CASSFGRSNEQFF.

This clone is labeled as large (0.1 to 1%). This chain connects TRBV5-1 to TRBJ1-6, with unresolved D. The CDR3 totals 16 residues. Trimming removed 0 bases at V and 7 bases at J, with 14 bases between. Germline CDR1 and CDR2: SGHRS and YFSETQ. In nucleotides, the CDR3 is TGCGCCAGCAGCTTGGGAAGCTACAGCCCGAATTCACCCCTCCACTTT. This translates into CASSLGSYSPNSPLHF. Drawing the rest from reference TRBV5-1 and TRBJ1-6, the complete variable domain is KAGVTQTPRYLIKTRGQQVTLSCSPISGHRSVSWYQQTPGQGLQFLFEYFSETQRNKGNFPGRFSGRQFSNSRSEMNVSTLELGDSALYLCASSLGSYSPNSPLHFGNGTRLTVT.

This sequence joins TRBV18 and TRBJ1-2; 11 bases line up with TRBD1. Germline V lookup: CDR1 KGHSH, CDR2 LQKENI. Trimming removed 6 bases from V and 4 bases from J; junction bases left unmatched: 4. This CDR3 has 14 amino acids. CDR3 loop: CASSQGTGGYGYTF. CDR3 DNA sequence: TGTGCCAGCTCGCAAGGGACAGGGGGCTATGGCTACACCTTC.

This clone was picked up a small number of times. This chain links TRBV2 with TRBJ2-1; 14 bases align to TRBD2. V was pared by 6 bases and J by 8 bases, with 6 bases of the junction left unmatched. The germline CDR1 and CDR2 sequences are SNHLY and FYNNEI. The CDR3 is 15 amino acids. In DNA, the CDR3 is TGTGCCAGCAGCACGACTAGCGGGGGGGCCCATGAGCAGTTCTTC. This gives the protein CASSTTSGGAHEQFF.

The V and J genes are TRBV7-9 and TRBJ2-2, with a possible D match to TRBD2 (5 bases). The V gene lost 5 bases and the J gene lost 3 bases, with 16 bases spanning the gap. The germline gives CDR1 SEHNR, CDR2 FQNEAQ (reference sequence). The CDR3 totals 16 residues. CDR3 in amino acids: CASSTPGIRDTGELFF. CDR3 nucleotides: TGTGCCAGCAGCACCCCCGGGATCCGAGACACCGGGGAGCTGTTTTTT.

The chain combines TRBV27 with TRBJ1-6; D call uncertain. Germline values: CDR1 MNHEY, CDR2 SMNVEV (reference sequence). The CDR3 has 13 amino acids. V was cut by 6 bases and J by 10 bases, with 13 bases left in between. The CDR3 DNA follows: TGTGCCAGCAGGCATACAGAAGAATCACCCCTCCACTTT. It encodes CASRHTEESPLHF.

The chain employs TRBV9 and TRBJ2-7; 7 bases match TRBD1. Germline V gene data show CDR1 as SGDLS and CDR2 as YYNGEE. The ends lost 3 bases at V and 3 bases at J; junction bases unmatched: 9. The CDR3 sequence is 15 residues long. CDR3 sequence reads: CASSASDRSYYEQYF. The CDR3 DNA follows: TGTGCCAGCAGCGCGTCGGACAGGTCATACTACGAGCAGTACTTC.

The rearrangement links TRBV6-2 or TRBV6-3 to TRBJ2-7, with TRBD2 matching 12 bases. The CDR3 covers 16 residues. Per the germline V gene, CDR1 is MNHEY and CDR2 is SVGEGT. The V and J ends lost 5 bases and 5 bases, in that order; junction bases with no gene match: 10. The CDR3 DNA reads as TGTGCCAGCAGTAAATCTAGCGGGGGGGATACAGACGAGCAGTACTTC. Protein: CASSKSSGGDTDEQYF.

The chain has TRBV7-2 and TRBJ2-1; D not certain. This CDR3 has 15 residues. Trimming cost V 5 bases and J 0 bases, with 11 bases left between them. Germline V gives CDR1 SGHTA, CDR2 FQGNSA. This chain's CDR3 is CASSPAESSYNEQFF. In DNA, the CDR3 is TGTGCCAGCAGCCCGGCGGAGAGCTCCTACAATGAGCAGTTCTTC.

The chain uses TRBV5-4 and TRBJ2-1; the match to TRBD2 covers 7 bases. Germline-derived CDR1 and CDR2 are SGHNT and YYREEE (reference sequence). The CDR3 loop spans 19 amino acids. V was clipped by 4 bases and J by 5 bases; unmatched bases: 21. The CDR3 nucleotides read TGTGCCAGCAGCGAGGAAGGGACTAACTTACTAAATTTCAACAATGAGCAGTTCTTC. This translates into CASSEEGTNLLNFNNEQFF.

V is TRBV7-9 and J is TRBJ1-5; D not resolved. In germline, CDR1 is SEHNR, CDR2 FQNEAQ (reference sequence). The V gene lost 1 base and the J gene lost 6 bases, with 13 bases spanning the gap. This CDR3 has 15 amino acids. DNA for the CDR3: TGTGCCAGCAGCTTAGTGGGTGGGGAGGGTCAGCCCCAGCATTTT. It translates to CASSLVGGEGQPQHF.

The CDR3 spells CASSLLAGVEGSIKETQYF. The CDR3 bases are TGTGCCAGCAGTTTACTAGCGGGAGTCGAAGGTTCGATAAAAGAGACCCAGTACTTC. The genes are TRBV6-2 or TRBV6-3 and TRBJ2-5; 11 bases map to TRBD2. The CDR3 totals 19 residues. CDR1 is MNHEY and CDR2 is SVGEGT in the germline V gene. The trim removed 4 bases at V and 3 bases at J, leaving 16 bases unmatched.

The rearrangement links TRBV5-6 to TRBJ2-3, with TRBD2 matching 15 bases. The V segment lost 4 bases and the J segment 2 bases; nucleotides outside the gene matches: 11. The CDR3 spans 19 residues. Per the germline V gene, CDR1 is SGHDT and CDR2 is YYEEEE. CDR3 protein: CASSKGLAGGLSNTDTQYF. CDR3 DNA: TGTGCCAGCAGCAAAGGACTAGCGGGGGGGCTTTCGAACACAGATACGCAGTATTTT.

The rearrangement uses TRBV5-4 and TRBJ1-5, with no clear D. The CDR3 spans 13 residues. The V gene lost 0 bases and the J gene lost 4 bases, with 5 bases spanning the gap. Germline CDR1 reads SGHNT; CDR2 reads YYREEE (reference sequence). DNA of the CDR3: TGTGCCAGCAGCTTGGACGGTAATCAGCCCCAGCATTTT. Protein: CASSLDGNQPQHF.

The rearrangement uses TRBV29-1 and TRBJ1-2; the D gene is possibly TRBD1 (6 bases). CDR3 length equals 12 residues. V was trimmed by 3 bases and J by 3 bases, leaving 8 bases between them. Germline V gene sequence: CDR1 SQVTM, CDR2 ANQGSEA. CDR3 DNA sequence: TGCAGCGTTGATTCAGGGGACTATGGCTACACCTTC. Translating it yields CSVDSGDYGYTF.

The CDR3 sequence is CASSPTYNEQFF. Written as DNA, the CDR3 is TGTGCCAGCAGCCCGACTTACAATGAGCAGTTCTTC. The V gene is TRBV7-2, the J gene TRBJ2-1; D is uncertain. Trimming removed 5 bases from V and 4 bases from J, with 6 bases in between. The length of the CDR3 is 12 residues. The germline V gene encodes CDR1 SGHTA and CDR2 FQGNSA. The whole variable domain, remainder taken from reference TRBV7-2 and TRBJ2-1, is GAGVSQSPSNKVTEKGKDVELRCDPISGHTALYWYRQSLGQGLEFLIYFQGNSAPDKSGLPSDRFSAERTGGSVSTLTIQRTQQEDSAVYLCASSPTYNEQFFGPGTRLTVL.

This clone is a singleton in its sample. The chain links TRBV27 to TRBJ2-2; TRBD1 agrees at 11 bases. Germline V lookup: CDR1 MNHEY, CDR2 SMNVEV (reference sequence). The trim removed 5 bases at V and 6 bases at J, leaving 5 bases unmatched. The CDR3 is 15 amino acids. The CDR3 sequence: CASSLGTGGPGELFF. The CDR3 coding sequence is TGTGCCAGCAGTCTCGGGACAGGGGGACCCGGGGAGCTGTTTTTT.

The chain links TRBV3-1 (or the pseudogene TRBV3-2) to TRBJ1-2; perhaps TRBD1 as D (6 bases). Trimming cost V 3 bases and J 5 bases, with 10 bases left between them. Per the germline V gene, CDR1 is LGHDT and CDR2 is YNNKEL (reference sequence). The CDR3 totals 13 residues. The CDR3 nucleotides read TGTGCCAGCAGCCAGGGGCAGGGGTATGGCTACACCTTC. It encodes CASSQGQGYGYTF.

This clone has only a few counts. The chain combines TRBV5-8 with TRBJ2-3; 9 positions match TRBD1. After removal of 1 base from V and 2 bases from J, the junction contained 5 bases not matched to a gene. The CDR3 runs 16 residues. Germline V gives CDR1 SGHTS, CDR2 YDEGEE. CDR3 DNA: TGTGCCAGCAGCTTGTTCTGGGACAGGGCCACAGATACGCAGTATTTT. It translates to CASSLFWDRATDTQYF.